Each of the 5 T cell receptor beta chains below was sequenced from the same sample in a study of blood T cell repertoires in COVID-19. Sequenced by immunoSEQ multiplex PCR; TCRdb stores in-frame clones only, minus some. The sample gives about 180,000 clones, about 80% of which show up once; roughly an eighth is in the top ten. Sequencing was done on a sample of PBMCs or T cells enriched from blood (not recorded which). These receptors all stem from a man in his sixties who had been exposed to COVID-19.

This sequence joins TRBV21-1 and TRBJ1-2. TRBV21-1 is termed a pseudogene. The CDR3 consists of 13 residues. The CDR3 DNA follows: TGTGCCAGCGGCCCCGCGGGGAACTATGGCTACACCTTC. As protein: CASGPAGNYGYTF.

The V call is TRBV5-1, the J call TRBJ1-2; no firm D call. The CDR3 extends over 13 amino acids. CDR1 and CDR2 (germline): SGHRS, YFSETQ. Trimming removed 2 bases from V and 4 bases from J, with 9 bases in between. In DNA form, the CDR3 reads TGCGCCAGCAGCTTAATGGGGAGCTATGGCTACACCTTC. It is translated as CASSLMGSYGYTF.

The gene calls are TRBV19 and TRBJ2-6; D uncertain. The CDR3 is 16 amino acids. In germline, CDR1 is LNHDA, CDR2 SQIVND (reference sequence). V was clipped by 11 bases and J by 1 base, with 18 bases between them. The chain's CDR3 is CASRLLTSSGANVLTF. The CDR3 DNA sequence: TGTGCCTCGAGACTCCTCACTTCTTCTGGGGCCAACGTCCTGACTTTC.

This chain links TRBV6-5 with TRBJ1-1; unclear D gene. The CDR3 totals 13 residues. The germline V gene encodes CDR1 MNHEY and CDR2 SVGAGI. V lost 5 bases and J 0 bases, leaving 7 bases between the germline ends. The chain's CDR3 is CASSTSVNTEAFF. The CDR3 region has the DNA TGTGCCAGCAGTACCTCAGTGAACACTGAAGCTTTCTTT.

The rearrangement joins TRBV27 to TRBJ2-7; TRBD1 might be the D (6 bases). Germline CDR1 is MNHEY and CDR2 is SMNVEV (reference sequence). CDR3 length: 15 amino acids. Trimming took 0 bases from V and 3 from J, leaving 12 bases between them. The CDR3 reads CASSLSRGSLYEQYF. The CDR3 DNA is TGTGCCAGCAGTTTATCGAGGGGGAGCCTCTACGAGCAGTACTTC.